The 26 T cell receptor beta chains reported below all come from one sample, sequenced in a study of T cells in Graves' hyperthyroidism and ophthalmopathy. RNA transcripts were the template for amplifying TCR beta CDR3 regions. TCR CDR3 regions were first amplified by RT-PCR with HTBI primers. MiXCR, applied by TCRdb to the multiplex PCR reads, yields one record per CDR3 protein. The sample records around 690,000 distinct CDR3 sequences, around 15% being singletons. The sample comprised blood. These receptors all stem from a man aged 50 or older with Graves' hyperthyroidism.

This clonotype was seen only a few times. This chain uses TRBV9 with TRBJ1-5; 12 bases line up with TRBD1. V lost 3 bases, J lost 7 bases, and 8 bases stayed unmatched. Germline V lookup: CDR1 SGDLS, CDR2 YYNGEE. The CDR3 runs to 16 residues. The CDR3 loop reads CASSARDRGRGQPQHF. CDR3 DNA sequence: TGTGCCAGCAGCGCCAGGGACAGGGGGCGCGGGCAGCCCCAGCATTTT.

This clonotype was recorded many times. The rearrangement joins TRBV12-3 or TRBV12-4 to TRBJ2-3; tentative D call: TRBD2 (6 bases). CDR3 length equals 17 residues. Between the trimmed V and J ends, which lost 10 bases and 7 bases, there was a span of 30 bases. The CDR3 nucleotides are TGTGCCAACCTCGGGGCGAGAGGTCGGGAGCGCGATTATACGCAGTATTTT. This encodes CANLGARGRERDYTQYF.

In its sample, this clonotype was seen many times. This chain joins TRBV5-5 and TRBJ1-1; D unclear. V was clipped by 0 bases and J by 0 bases, with 9 bases between them. The CDR3 covers 15 residues. The germline V gene encodes CDR1 SGHKS and CDR2 YYEKEE (reference sequence). The CDR3 coding sequence is TGTGCCAGCAGCTTGGTTATTAATATGAACACTGAAGCTTTCTTT. This sequence encodes CASSLVINMNTEAFF. Full variable domain (outside the CDR3, taken from reference TRBV5-5 and TRBJ1-1): DAGVTQSPTHLIKTRGQQVTLRCSPISGHKSVSWYQQVLGQGPQFIFQYYEKEERGRGNFPDRFSARQFPNYSSELNVNALLLGDSALYLCASSLVINMNTEAFFGQGTRLTVV.

This sequence joins TRBV6-2 or TRBV6-3 and TRBJ1-1, with 12 bases that match TRBD1. The trim removed 6 bases at V and 8 bases at J, leaving 10 bases unmatched. Looked up from germline, CDR1 is MNHEY and CDR2 is SVGEGT. There are 15 residues in the CDR3. The CDR3 region is CASRGGQGAGWEAFF. Here the CDR3 DNA reads TGTGCCAGCAGGGGGGGACAGGGGGCGGGTTGGGAAGCTTTCTTT.

V usage is TRBV15 and J usage is TRBJ2-7; 15 bases agree with TRBD2. This CDR3 is 19 amino acids long. Germline CDR1 LNHNV, CDR2 YYDKDF (reference sequence). Trimming took 1 base from V and 7 from J; bases not matched to a gene: 14. As DNA, the CDR3 is TGTGCCACCAGCAGAGCGGTGGGACTAGCGGGAGGCGACTACAATGAGCAGTACTTC. Amino acids: CATSRAVGLAGGDYNEQYF. Using reference TRBV15 and TRBJ2-7 for the parts outside the CDR3, the full variable domain is DAMVIQNPRYQVTQFGKPVTLSCSQTLNHNVMYWYQQKSSQAPKLLFHYYDKDFNNEADTPDNFQSRRPNTSFCFLDIRSPGLGDTAMYLCATSRAVGLAGGDYNEQYFGPGTRLTVT.

Ten or more counts support this clonotype. The chain employs TRBV9 and TRBJ2-1; D is undetermined. The CDR3 loop spans 12 amino acids. The V gene's germline CDR1 is SGDLS and CDR2 YYNGEE. The V gene lost 0 bases and the J gene lost 6 bases, with 4 bases spanning the gap. The CDR3 region has the DNA TGTGCCAGCAGCGTAGGTCCCAATGAGCAGTTCTTC. Translating gives CASSVGPNEQFF.

The V gene is TRBV9, the J gene TRBJ2-7, with D perhaps TRBD2 (5 bases). V lost 0 bases and J lost 5, with 12 bases in between. Germline CDR1 is SGDLS and CDR2 is YYNGEE. The CDR3 runs 14 residues. The CDR3 DNA is TGTGCCAGCAGCGTAGATCCCCTCGGGGACGAGCAGTACTTC. Translating it yields CASSVDPLGDEQYF.

The V call is TRBV7-9, the J call TRBJ2-5; TRBD2 matches at 14 bases. CDR1 and CDR2 from the germline V gene are SEHNR and FQNEAQ (reference sequence). V lost 4 bases, J lost 0 bases, and 7 bases stayed unmatched. CDR3 length: 18 amino acids. In DNA, the CDR3 is TGTGCCAGCAGCTCCGGGACTAGCGGGAGCCCGTACCAAGAGACCCAGTACTTC. It translates to CASSSGTSGSPYQETQYF.

Concerning this clonotype itself: This sequence may be a read error, since a much larger clone differs from it by one base. This likely comes from a read error, as the CDR3 has no conserved phenylalanine or tryptophan at its end. The chain carries TRBV3-1 and TRBJ2-1; TRBD1 agrees at 7 bases. V was clipped by 4 bases and J by 2 bases; unmatched bases: 5. This CDR3 is built from 15 residues. In germline, CDR1 is LGHDT, CDR2 YNNKEL (reference sequence). The DNA of the CDR3 is TGTGCCAGCAGCCGAGAGACAGGGCCCTACAATGAGCAGTTCCTC. It translates to CASSRETGPYNEQFL.

This clonotype was picked up many times. J is TRBJ2-7 and V is TRBV7-9, with D perhaps matching TRBD1 or TRBD2 (5 bases each). Trimming took off 5 bases at V and 5 bases at J, with 16 bases between the two ends. Germline loops: CDR1 SEHNR, CDR2 FQNEAQ (reference sequence). The CDR3 totals 14 residues. CDR3 sequence (DNA): TGTGCCAGCAGCCAAGTAGGGACGGCTGACGAGCAGTACTTC. It specifies CASSQVGTADEQYF.

This clonotype was detected ten times or more. V is TRBV10-3 and J is TRBJ1-5; 7 nucleotides agree with TRBD1. CDR1 ENHRY and CDR2 SYGVKD come from the germline V gene. The junction had 10 bases not matched to a gene; V was cut back by 6 bases and J by 2 bases. CDR3 length equals 16 residues. The CDR3 sequence: CAISDTGVGGNQPQHF. CDR3 DNA sequence: TGTGCCATCAGCGACACAGGGGTGGGTGGCAATCAGCCCCAGCATTTT.

The chain has TRBV5-6 and TRBJ1-5, with D possibly TRBD1 on 5 matching bases. CDR3 length: 13 amino acids. CDR1 is SGHDT, CDR2 YYEEEE, per germline. The V and J ends lost 5 bases and 3 bases respectively, with 9 bases between them. The CDR3 spells CASSGGVNQPQHF. The CDR3 DNA follows: TGTGCCAGCAGTGGAGGGGTCAATCAGCCCCAGCATTTT.

This chain's CDR3 is CSVEEGPERGGYTF. The CDR3 nucleotides read TGCAGCGTTGAGGAGGGACCGGAGAGAGGGGGCTACACCTTC. V gene TRBV29-1 combines with J gene TRBJ1-2; a weak D match, TRBD1 (5 bases). The CDR3 contains 14 residues. From germline, CDR1 is SQVTM and CDR2 ANQGSEA. V shed 3 bases and J shed 8 bases, with 19 bases lying between them.

Ten or more counts support this clonotype. The rearrangement links TRBV12-3 or TRBV12-4 to TRBJ1-1, with D perhaps TRBD1 (5 bases). The CDR3 contains 13 residues. V was cut by 5 bases and J by 5 bases, with 12 bases left in between. DNA for the CDR3: TGTGCCAGCAGTGGGGGGGGGGAGACTGAAGCTTTCTTT. Its translation is CASSGGGETEAFF.

This clonotype came up many times. The chain couples TRBV28 to TRBJ2-5; unclear D gene. V was cut by 3 bases and J by 6 bases, with 17 bases left in between. The germline gives CDR1 MDHEN, CDR2 SYDVKM. This CDR3 comprises 15 residues. This CDR3 reads CASSFFGARGKTQYF. The CDR3 DNA follows: TGTGCCAGCAGTTTTTTTGGAGCCCGTGGAAAGACCCAGTACTTC.

The table lists this clonotype with a few counts. This rearrangement joins TRBV7-2 to TRBJ1-1, with TRBD1 matching 8 bases. CDR1 is SGHTA and CDR2 is FQGNSA in the germline V gene. V shed 3 bases and J 4 bases; nucleotides not matched to a gene: 4. The CDR3 extends over 14 amino acids. This CDR3 is CASSFLDRATEAFF. DNA for the CDR3: TGTGCCAGCAGCTTCTTGGACAGGGCCACTGAAGCTTTCTTT.

The table lists this clonotype with many counts. This rearrangement joins TRBV12-3 or TRBV12-4 to TRBJ1-5; a weak D match, TRBD1 (6 bases). The CDR3 contains 14 residues. Deletions cut 6 bases from V and 4 bases from J, with 13 bases between. This CDR3 is CASSLTGRNQPQHF. The CDR3 coding sequence is TGTGCCAGCAGCTTGACAGGTCGAAATCAGCCCCAGCATTTT.

The chain links TRBV6-1 to TRBJ2-2, with 8 nucleotides matching TRBD1. This CDR3 comprises 15 residues. Germline trimming cut 8 bases from V and 6 bases from J; bases unmatched to any gene: 11. The germline gives CDR1 MNHNS, CDR2 SASEGT. The CDR3 is CASPGTGYFAGELFF. CDR3 nucleotide sequence: TGTGCCAGCCCCGGGACAGGCTATTTCGCCGGGGAGCTGTTTTTT.

This chain connects TRBV29-1 to TRBJ2-1; possible D gene TRBD2, 5 bases. The CDR3 has 13 residues. The germline gives CDR1 SQVTM, CDR2 ANQGSEA. V was clipped by 6 bases and J by 8 bases, with 17 bases between them. The CDR3 sequence: CSVARTGSYEQFF. The CDR3 DNA reads as TGCAGCGTCGCGAGGACGGGGAGCTATGAGCAGTTCTTC.

This clonotype was seen a handful of times. The chain is built from TRBV14 and TRBJ1-4; 9 bases align to TRBD1. CDR1 and CDR2 from the germline V gene are SGHDN and FVKESK. Trimming cost V 5 bases and J 8 bases; bases outside gene matches: 9. The length of the CDR3 is 15 residues. This CDR3 is CASSVRTGAREKLFF. CDR3 in DNA: TGTGCCAGCAGCGTTCGGACAGGGGCGAGGGAAAAACTGTTTTTT.

This clonotype was seen many times. This chain uses TRBV7-9 with TRBJ2-5; D is perhaps TRBD2 (5 bases). V shed 5 bases and J shed 4 bases, with 8 bases lying between them. The CDR3 length is 12 residues. Germline V lookup: CDR1 SEHNR, CDR2 FQNEAQ (reference sequence). Here the CDR3 reads CASSRDLETQYF. The CDR3 nucleotides read TGTGCCAGCAGCCGGGATTTAGAGACCCAGTACTTC.

In this sample, this clonotype turned up many times. The chain combines TRBV28 with TRBJ1-5; D call uncertain. The germline CDR1 and CDR2 sequences are MDHEN and SYDVKM. Between the trimmed V and J ends, which lost 2 bases and 2 bases, there was a span of 16 bases. This CDR3 contains 17 residues. DNA of the CDR3: TGTGCCAGCAGTTTAATTGGCACCTCCTATGGCAATCAGCCCCAGCATTTT. This sequence encodes CASSLIGTSYGNQPQHF. Based on the CDR3 plus reference TRBV28 and TRBJ1-5, the full variable domain is DVKVTQSSRYLVKRTGEKVFLECVQDMDHENMFWYRQDPGLGLRLIYFSYDVKMKEKGDIPEGYSVSREKKERFSLILESASTNQTSMYLCASSLIGTSYGNQPQHFGDGTRLSIL.

This clonotype appeared a single time. The chain couples TRBV6-2 or TRBV6-3 to TRBJ2-4; no clear D gene. This CDR3 is 12 amino acids long. V lost 1 base and J lost 4, with 2 bases in between. CDR1 and CDR2 from the germline V gene are MNHEY and SVGEGT. The CDR3 region has the DNA TGTGCCAGCAGTTACTTAAAAAACATTCAGTACTTC. Its translation is CASSYLKNIQYF.

This clonotype was counted at least ten times. The chain is built from TRBV28 and TRBJ1-3; D is unresolved. The CDR3 covers 16 residues. V lost 6 bases and J lost 1, with 16 bases in between. Germline V gives CDR1 MDHEN, CDR2 SYDVKM. CDR3 sequence reads: CASSQILVASGNTIYF. The CDR3, as DNA: TGTGCCAGCAGCCAAATTCTGGTAGCTTCTGGAAACACCATATATTTT.

The table lists this clonotype with many counts. The chain joins TRBV7-9 to TRBJ2-5, with D perhaps TRBD1 (6 bases). The germline V gene encodes CDR1 SEHNR and CDR2 FQNEAQ (reference sequence). V was trimmed by 6 bases and J by 6 bases, leaving 14 bases between them. The CDR3 sequence is 13 residues long. The CDR3 nucleotides are TGTGCCAGCAGACCAGGACAGCCTCAGACCCAGTACTTC. Translated: CASRPGQPQTQYF.

This clonotype was seen many times. The J gene is TRBJ2-1, the V gene TRBV24-1, with D possibly matching TRBD2 (6 bases). The germline gives CDR1 KGHDR, CDR2 SFDVKD. The CDR3 contains 15 residues. Between the trimmed V and J ends, which lost 9 bases and 8 bases, there was a span of 22 bases. The CDR3 loop reads CATSEAGPVRDEQFF. The CDR3 region has the DNA TGTGCCACCTCGGAGGCGGGGCCAGTTAGGGATGAGCAGTTCTTC.